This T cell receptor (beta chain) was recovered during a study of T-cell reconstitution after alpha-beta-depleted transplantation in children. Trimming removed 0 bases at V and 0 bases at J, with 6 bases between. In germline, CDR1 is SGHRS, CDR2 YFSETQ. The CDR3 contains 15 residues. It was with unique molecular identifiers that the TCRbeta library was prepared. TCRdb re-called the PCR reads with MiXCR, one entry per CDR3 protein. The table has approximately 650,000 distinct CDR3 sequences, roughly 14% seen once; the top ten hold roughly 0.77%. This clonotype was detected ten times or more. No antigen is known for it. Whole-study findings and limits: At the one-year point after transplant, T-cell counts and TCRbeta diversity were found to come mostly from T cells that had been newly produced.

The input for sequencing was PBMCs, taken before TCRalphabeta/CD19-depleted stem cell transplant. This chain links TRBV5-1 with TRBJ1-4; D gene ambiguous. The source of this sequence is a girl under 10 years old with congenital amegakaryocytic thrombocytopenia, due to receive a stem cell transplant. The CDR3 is CASSLGSPTNEKLFF. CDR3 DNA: TGCGCCAGCAGCTTGGGCAGCCCAACTAATGAAAAACTGTTTTTT.